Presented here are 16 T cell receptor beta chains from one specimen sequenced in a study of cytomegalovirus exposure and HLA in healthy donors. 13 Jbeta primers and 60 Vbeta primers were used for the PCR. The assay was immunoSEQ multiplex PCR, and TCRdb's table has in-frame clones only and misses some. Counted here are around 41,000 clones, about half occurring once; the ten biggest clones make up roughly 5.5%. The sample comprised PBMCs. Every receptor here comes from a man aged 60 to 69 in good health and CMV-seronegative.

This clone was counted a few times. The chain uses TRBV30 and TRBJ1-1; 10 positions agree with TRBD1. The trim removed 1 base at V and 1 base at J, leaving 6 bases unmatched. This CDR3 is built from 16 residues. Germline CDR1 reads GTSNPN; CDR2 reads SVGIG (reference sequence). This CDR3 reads CAWSGRQGAGNTEAFF. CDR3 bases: TGTGCCTGGAGTGGGCGACAGGGGGCAGGGAACACTGAAGCTTTCTTT. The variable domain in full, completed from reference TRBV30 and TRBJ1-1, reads SQTIHQWPATLVQPVGSPLSLECTVEGTSNPNLYWYRQAAGRGLQLLFYSVGIGQISSEVPQNLSASRPQDRQFILSSKKLLLSDSGFYLCAWSGRQGAGNTEAFFGQGTRLTVV.

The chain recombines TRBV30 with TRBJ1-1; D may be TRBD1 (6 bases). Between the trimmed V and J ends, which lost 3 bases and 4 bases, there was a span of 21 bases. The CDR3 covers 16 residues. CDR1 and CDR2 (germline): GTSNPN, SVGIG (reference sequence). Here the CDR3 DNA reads TGTGCCTGGAGCCCCAGGGGCAGCCGTGGAGGCACTGAAGCTTTCTTT. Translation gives CAWSPRGSRGGTEAFF.

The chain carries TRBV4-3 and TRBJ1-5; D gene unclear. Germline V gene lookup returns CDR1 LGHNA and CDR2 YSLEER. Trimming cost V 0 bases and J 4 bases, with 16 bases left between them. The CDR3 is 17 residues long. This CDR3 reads CASSQDLPGPGNQPQHF. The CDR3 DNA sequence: TGCGCCAGCAGCCAAGATCTCCCCGGTCCGGGTAATCAGCCCCAGCATTTT.

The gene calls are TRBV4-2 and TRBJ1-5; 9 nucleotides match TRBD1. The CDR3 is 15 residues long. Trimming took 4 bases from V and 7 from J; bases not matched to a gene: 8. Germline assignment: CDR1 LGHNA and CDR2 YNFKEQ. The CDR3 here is CASSPTGTGKQPQHF. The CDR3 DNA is TGTGCCAGCAGCCCTACGGGGACAGGGAAACAGCCCCAGCATTTT.

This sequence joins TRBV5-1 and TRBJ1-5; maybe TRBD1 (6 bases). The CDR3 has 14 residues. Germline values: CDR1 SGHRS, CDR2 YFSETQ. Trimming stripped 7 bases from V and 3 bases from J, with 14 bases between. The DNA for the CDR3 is TGCGCCAGCCTTAATACAGGGATCAATCAGCCCCAGCATTTT. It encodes CASLNTGINQPQHF.

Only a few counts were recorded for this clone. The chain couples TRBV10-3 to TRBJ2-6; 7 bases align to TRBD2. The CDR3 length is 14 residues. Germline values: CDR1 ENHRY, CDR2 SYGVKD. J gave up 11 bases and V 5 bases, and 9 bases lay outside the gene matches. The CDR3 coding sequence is TGTGCCATCAGTCAGCGGGAAGGGCTAGACGTCCTGACTTTC. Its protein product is CAISQREGLDVLTF.

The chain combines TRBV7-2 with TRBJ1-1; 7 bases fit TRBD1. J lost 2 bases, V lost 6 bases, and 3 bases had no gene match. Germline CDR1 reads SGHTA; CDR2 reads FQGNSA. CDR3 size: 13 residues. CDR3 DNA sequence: TGTGCCAGCAGGGGACAGCGAAACACTGAAGCTTTCTTT. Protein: CASRGQRNTEAFF.

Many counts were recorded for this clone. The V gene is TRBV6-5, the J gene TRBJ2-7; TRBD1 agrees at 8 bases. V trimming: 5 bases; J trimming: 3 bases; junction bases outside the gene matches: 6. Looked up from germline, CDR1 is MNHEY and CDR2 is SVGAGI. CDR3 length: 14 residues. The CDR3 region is CASSLQGASYEQYF. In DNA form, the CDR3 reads TGTGCCAGCAGTCTTCAGGGGGCTAGCTACGAGCAGTACTTC.

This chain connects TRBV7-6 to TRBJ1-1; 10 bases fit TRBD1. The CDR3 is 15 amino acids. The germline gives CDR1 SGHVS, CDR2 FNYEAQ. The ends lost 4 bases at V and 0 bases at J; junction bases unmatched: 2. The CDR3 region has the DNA TGTGCCAGCAGCTCAGGGACAGGGGTGAACACTGAAGCTTTCTTT. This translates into CASSSGTGVNTEAFF.

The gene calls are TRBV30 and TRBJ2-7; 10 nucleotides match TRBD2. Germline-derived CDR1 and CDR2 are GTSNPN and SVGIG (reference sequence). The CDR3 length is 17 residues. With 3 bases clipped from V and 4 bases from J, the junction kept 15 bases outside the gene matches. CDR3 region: CAWSGASGRTGRYEQYF. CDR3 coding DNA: TGTGCCTGGAGCGGAGCTAGCGGGAGAACGGGTCGTTACGAGCAGTACTTC. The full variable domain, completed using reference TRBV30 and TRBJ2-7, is SQTIHQWPATLVQPVGSPLSLECTVEGTSNPNLYWYRQAAGRGLQLLFYSVGIGQISSEVPQNLSASRPQDRQFILSSKKLLLSDSGFYLCAWSGASGRTGRYEQYFGPGTRLTVT.

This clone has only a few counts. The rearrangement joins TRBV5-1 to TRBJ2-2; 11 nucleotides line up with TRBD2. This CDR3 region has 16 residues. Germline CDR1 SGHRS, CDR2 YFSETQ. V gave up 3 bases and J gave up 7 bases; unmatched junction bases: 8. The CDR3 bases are TGCGCCAGCAGCTGGCCGTCGACTAGCGGGAACGGGGAGCTGTTTTTT. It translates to CASSWPSTSGNGELFF. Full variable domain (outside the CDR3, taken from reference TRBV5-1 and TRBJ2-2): KAGVTQTPRYLIKTRGQQVTLSCSPISGHRSVSWYQQTPGQGLQFLFEYFSETQRNKGNFPGRFSGRQFSNSRSEMNVSTLELGDSALYLCASSWPSTSGNGELFFGEGSRLTVL.

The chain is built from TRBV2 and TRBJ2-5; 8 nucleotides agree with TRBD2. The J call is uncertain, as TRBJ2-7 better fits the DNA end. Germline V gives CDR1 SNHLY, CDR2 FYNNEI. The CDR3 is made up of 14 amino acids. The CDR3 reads CASLTAGGTYEQYF. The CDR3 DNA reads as TGTGCCAGCCTGACTGCGGGAGGTACCTACGAGCAGTACTTC.

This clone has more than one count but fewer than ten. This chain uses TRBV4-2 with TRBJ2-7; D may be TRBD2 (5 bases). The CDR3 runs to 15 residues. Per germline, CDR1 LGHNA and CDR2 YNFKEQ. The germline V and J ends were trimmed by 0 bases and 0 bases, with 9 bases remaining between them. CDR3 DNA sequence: TGTGCCAGCAGCCAAGATCTAAGCGGCTCCTACGAGCAGTACTTC. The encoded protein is CASSQDLSGSYEQYF.

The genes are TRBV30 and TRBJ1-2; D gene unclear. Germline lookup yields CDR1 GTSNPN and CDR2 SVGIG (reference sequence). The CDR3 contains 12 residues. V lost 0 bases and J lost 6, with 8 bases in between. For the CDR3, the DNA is TGTGCCTGGAGTGTTTTCCAGAATGGCTACACCTTC. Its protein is CAWSVFQNGYTF.

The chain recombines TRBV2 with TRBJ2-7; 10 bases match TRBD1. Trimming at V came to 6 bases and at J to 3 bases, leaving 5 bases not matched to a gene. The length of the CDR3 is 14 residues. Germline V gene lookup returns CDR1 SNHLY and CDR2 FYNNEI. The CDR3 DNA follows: TGTGCCAGCAGGGGGACAGGGGTTCTCTACGAGCAGTACTTC. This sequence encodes CASRGTGVLYEQYF.

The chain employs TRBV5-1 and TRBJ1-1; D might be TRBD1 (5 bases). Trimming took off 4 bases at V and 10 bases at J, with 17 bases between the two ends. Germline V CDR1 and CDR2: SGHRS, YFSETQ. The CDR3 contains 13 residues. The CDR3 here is CASSPAPQGAAFF. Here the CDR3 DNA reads TGCGCCAGCAGCCCCGCCCCACAAGGGGCAGCTTTCTTT.